The sequence of this T cell receptor (beta chain) was determined in a study of CD4 and CD8 cells across lung adenocarcinoma regions. Looked up from germline, CDR1 is MNHNS and CDR2 is SASEGT. The CDR3 extends over 14 amino acids. V was pared by 6 bases and J by 9 bases, with 18 bases between. TCRdb re-derived calls from the PCR reads in MiXCR, one entry per CDR3 protein. The table shows some 11,000 distinct CDR3 sequences, with approximately 50% occurring only once. The patients had localized lung adenocarcinoma, a non-small cell subtype. This receptor was obtained from a male donor with lung adenocarcinoma. The CD4 and CD8 labels of this study may be unreliable. The rearrangement joins TRBV6-1 to TRBJ2-1, with a weak D call TRBD1 (6 bases). The specimen sequenced was CD8+ T cells from the margin of a lung tumor. CDR3 sequence reads: CASRLLTGSSEQFF. CDR3 in DNA: TGTGCCAGCAGACTCTTAACAGGGTCTAGTGAGCAGTTCTTC.